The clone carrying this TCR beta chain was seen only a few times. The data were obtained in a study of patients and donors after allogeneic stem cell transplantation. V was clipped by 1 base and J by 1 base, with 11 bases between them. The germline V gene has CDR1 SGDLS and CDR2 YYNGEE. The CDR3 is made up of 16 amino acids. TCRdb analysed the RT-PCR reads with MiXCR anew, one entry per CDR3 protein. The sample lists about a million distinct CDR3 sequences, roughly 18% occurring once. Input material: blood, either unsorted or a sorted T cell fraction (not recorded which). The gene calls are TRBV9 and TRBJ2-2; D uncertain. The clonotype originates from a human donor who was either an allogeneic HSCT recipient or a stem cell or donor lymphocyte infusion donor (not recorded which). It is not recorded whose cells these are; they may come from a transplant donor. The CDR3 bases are TGTGCCAGCAGCGTATCCTCTCCCCGGAACACCGGGGAGCTGTTTTTT. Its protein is CASSVSSPRNTGELFF.